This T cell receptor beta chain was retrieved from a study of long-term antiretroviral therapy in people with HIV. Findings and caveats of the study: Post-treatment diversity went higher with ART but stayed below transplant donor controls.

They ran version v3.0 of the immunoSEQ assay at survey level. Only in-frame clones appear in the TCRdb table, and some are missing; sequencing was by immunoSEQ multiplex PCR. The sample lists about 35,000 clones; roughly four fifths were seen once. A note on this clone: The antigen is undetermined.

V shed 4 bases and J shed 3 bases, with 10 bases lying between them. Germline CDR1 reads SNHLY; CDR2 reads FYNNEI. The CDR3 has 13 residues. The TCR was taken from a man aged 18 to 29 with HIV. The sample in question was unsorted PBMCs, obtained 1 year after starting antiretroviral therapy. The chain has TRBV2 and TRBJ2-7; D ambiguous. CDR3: CASSGQMGYEQYF. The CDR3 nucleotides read TGTGCCAGCAGTGGCCAAATGGGCTACGAGCAGTACTTC.